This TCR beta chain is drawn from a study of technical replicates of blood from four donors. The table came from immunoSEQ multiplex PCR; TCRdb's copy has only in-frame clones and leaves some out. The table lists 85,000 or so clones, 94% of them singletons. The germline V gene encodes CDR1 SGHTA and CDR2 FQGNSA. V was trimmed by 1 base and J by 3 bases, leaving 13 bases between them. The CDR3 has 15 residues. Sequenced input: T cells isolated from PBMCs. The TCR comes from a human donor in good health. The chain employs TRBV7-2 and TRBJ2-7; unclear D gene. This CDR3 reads CASSLEHRPVYEQYF. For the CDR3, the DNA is TGTGCCAGCAGCTTAGAGCACCGTCCCGTCTACGAGCAGTACTTC.